Below are 26 T cell receptor beta chains sequenced from a single sample in a study of blood T cell repertoires in COVID-19. TCRdb's table, derived via immunoSEQ multiplex PCR, lists solely in-frame clones and lacks some. The data contain under 300,000 clones, 70% to 90% of them singletons. The sample comprised peripheral blood. The receptors here all came from a man in his fifties with acute or convalescent COVID-19.

This sequence joins TRBV11-2 and TRBJ1-5; D unclear. This CDR3 has 15 residues. V lost 3 bases, J lost 1 base, and 10 bases lay in between. CDR1 is SGHAT, CDR2 FQNNGV, per germline. The CDR3 spells CASSFSSGSNQPQHF. The CDR3 nucleotides are TGTGCCAGCAGCTTTTCCTCGGGAAGCAATCAGCCCCAGCATTTT.

This clone was counted ten times or more. J is TRBJ2-3 and V is TRBV4-1; TRBD1 aligns across 10 bases. With 3 bases clipped from V and 3 bases from J, the junction kept 3 bases outside the gene matches. CDR3 size: 15 residues. From germline, CDR1 is MGHRA and CDR2 YSYEKL. The CDR3 loop reads CASSQTGGTTDTQYF. Written as DNA, the CDR3 is TGCGCCAGCAGCCAGACAGGGGGCACAACAGATACGCAGTATTTT.

This clone was found a few times. The chain joins TRBV7-9 to TRBJ2-5, with unresolved D. The CDR3 totals 14 residues. The V and J ends lost 7 bases and 3 bases respectively, with 15 bases between them. Germline V gene sequence: CDR1 SEHNR, CDR2 FQNEAQ (reference sequence). DNA of the CDR3: TGTGCCAGCACCCCCGATCCCTATAAAGAGACCCAGTACTTC. This encodes CASTPDPYKETQYF.

The chain joins TRBV11-2 to TRBJ1-2; 7 bases match TRBD1. The V segment lost 0 bases and the J segment 6 bases; nucleotides outside the gene matches: 1. The CDR3 has 13 amino acids. The germline gives CDR1 SGHAT, CDR2 FQNNGV. The CDR3 nucleotides read TGTGCCAGCAGCTTAGATGACAGGGATGGCTACACCTTC. Its protein product is CASSLDDRDGYTF.

V gene TRBV7-9 combines with J gene TRBJ1-5, with 9 bases fitting TRBD1. Trimming took 5 bases from V and 1 from J; bases not matched to a gene: 3. Germline V lookup: CDR1 SEHNR, CDR2 FQNEAQ (reference sequence). The CDR3 runs to 15 residues. The CDR3 protein is CASSPGQGSNQPQHF. The DNA of the CDR3 is TGTGCCAGCAGCCCCGGACAGGGGAGCAATCAGCCCCAGCATTTT. The whole variable domain, filled in from reference TRBV7-9 and TRBJ1-5, reads DTGVSQNPRHKITKRGQNVTFRCDPISEHNRLYWYRQTLGQGPEFLTYFQNEAQLEKSRLLSDRFSAERPKGSFSTLEIQRTEQGDSAMYLCASSPGQGSNQPQHFGDGTRLSIL.

V and J are TRBV6-5 and TRBJ1-3; weak D call: TRBD1 (6 bases). V lost 5 bases and J lost 3, with 8 bases in between. Per germline, CDR1 MNHEY and CDR2 SVGAGI. The CDR3 length is 13 residues. This chain's CDR3 is CASSIQGGNTIYF. The DNA for the CDR3 is TGTGCCAGCAGTATACAGGGTGGAAACACCATATATTTT.

The rearrangement joins TRBV10-1 to TRBJ2-3, with 7 bases matching TRBD1. Germline assignment: CDR1 WNHNN and CDR2 SYGVQD (reference sequence). This CDR3 is built from 15 residues. J lost 2 bases, V lost 2 bases, and 4 bases had no gene match. The CDR3 here is CASSEGQANTDTQYF. The CDR3 bases are TGCGCCAGCAGTGAGGGACAGGCGAACACAGATACGCAGTATTTT.

The gene calls are TRBV11-2 and TRBJ2-7, with 10 bases lining up with TRBD1. The CDR3 has 14 residues. Germline CDR1 and CDR2: SGHAT and FQNNGV. Trimming removed 5 bases from V and 5 bases from J; junction bases left unmatched: 6. The CDR3 DNA follows: TGTGCCAGCAGCCGCCGGGACAGGGGCCACGAGCAGTACTTC. Protein: CASSRRDRGHEQYF.

This clone was detected only a few times. The V gene is TRBV2, the J gene TRBJ2-2; 8 positions match TRBD1. The CDR3 covers 13 residues. With 6 bases clipped from V and 3 bases from J, the junction kept 0 bases outside the gene matches. Germline values: CDR1 SNHLY, CDR2 FYNNEI. CDR3 protein: CASRDRDTGELFF. CDR3 coding DNA: TGTGCCAGCAGGGACAGGGACACCGGGGAGCTGTTTTTT.

The chain carries TRBV2 and TRBJ2-3, with TRBD2 as a possible D gene (5 bases). The CDR3 runs to 15 residues. CDR1 is SNHLY and CDR2 is FYNNEI in the germline V gene. V was shortened by 6 bases and J by 2 bases, with 15 bases between the two germline ends. CDR3: CASSPNPGVTDTQYF. In DNA form, the CDR3 reads TGTGCCAGCAGCCCAAATCCCGGGGTCACAGATACGCAGTATTTT.

The chain uses TRBV28 and TRBJ2-3, with D tentatively TRBD2 (7 bases). Germline V gene sequence: CDR1 MDHEN, CDR2 SYDVKM. The CDR3 is 13 amino acids. V was shortened by 6 bases and J by 6 bases, with 13 bases between the two germline ends. CDR3 coding DNA: TGTGCCAGCAGACCCCGGGGGGCGGATACGCAGTATTTT. Residues: CASRPRGADTQYF.

V is TRBV11-3 and J is TRBJ1-1; tentatively, D is TRBD1 (6 bases). Germline V gene lookup returns CDR1 SGHNT and CDR2 YENEEA. CDR3 length equals 16 residues. V gave up 1 base and J gave up 10 bases, with 22 bases separating them. The CDR3 loop reads CASSLAQQGPHHPAFF. CDR3 nucleotide sequence: TGTGCCAGCAGCTTAGCCCAACAGGGACCCCATCATCCAGCTTTCTTT.

CDR3 in amino acids: CASSRSGRGDGYTF. The CDR3 region has the DNA TGTGCCAGCAGCCGAAGTGGTAGGGGTGATGGCTACACCTTC. The gene calls are TRBV3-1 (or the pseudogene TRBV3-2) and TRBJ1-2; D perhaps matches TRBD1 (5 bases). Looked up from germline, CDR1 is LGHDT and CDR2 is YNNKEL (reference sequence). The CDR3 is 14 amino acids. Trimming shortened V by 4 bases and J by 6 bases, and 15 bases separated the two germline ends.

The genes are TRBV6-2 or TRBV6-3 and TRBJ2-5, with 9 bases identical to TRBD2. The length of the CDR3 is 16 residues. Germline CDR1 reads MNHEY; CDR2 reads SVGEGT. Losses at the gene ends were 2 bases for V and 0 bases for J; bases not matched to a gene: 4. CDR3 DNA: TGTGCCAGCAGTTACGGTCCTAGCGGGGACCAAGAGACCCAGTACTTC. Translation gives CASSYGPSGDQETQYF.

The rearrangement links TRBV6-6 to TRBJ2-6; D might be TRBD1 (6 bases). The V gene lost 5 bases and the J gene lost 0 bases, with 17 bases spanning the gap. Germline V lookup: CDR1 MNHNY, CDR2 SVGAGI (reference sequence). This CDR3 region has 18 residues. CDR3 nucleotides: TGTGCCAGCAGTCTAATACGGACAGCTAGCTCTGGGGCCAACGTCCTGACTTTC. It encodes CASSLIRTASSGANVLTF.

The chain couples TRBV4-1 to TRBJ1-4; possible D gene TRBD1, 5 bases. The V end lost 5 bases, the J end lost 7 bases, and 14 bases lay between the germline ends. This CDR3 spans 14 amino acids. CDR1 is MGHRA, CDR2 YSYEKL, per germline. Written as DNA, the CDR3 is TGCGCCAGCAGCTTCGGGCAGGGTGGTGAAAAACTGTTTTTT. As protein: CASSFGQGGEKLFF.

The chain is built from TRBV19 and TRBJ1-2, with 7 bases fitting TRBD1. The length of the CDR3 is 13 residues. V was pared by 3 bases and J by 6 bases, with 4 bases of the junction left unmatched. The germline V gene has CDR1 LNHDA and CDR2 SQIVND (reference sequence). CDR3 in DNA: TGTGCCAGTAGTATGGAGGGGGCGAATGGCTACACCTTC. Translating it yields CASSMEGANGYTF.

The chain recombines TRBV3-1 (or the pseudogene TRBV3-2) with TRBJ2-2; maybe TRBD2 (5 bases). Trimming removed 2 bases at V and 3 bases at J, with 10 bases between. This CDR3 region has 15 residues. CDR1 and CDR2 from the germline V gene are LGHDT and YNNKEL (reference sequence). The CDR3 DNA follows: TGTGCCAGCAGCCAAACAGCGGAGCACACCGGGGAGCTGTTTTTT. This codes for CASSQTAEHTGELFF.

V and J are TRBV5-1 and TRBJ2-4; D is ambiguous. The V end was cut by 3 bases, the J end by 0 bases, with 10 bases between. Germline values: CDR1 SGHRS, CDR2 YFSETQ. The CDR3 consists of 15 residues. The CDR3 protein is CASSSTAVAKNIQYF. The CDR3 DNA is TGCGCCAGCAGCTCCACCGCGGTAGCCAAAAACATTCAGTACTTC.

In its sample, this clone was seen a few times. The chain combines TRBV30 with TRBJ2-7; D may be TRBD2 (6 bases). V gave up 0 bases and J gave up 3 bases, with 12 bases separating them. CDR1 and CDR2 from the germline V gene are GTSNPN and SVGIG (reference sequence). The CDR3 is 14 residues long. CDR3 nucleotides: TGTGCCTGGAGTGTACCCCTAGCGAGCTACGAGCAGTACTTC. Residues: CAWSVPLASYEQYF.

This chain joins TRBV12-3 or TRBV12-4 and TRBJ2-3, with D hard to call. The CDR3 extends over 12 amino acids. Trimming stripped 5 bases from V and 3 bases from J, with 6 bases between. The CDR3 reads CASSPGTDTQYF. CDR3 bases: TGTGCCAGCAGTCCCGGGACAGATACGCAGTATTTT.

The table lists this clone with many counts. The J gene is TRBJ2-2, the V gene TRBV29-1, with unresolved D. Germline V gene sequence: CDR1 SQVTM, CDR2 ANQGSEA. The V end lost 0 bases, the J end lost 5 bases, and 13 bases lay between the germline ends. This CDR3 has 15 residues. The CDR3 is CSVEEAGLQTGELFF. DNA of the CDR3: TGCAGCGTTGAAGAGGCTGGGCTCCAGACCGGGGAGCTGTTTTTT.

The chain combines TRBV10-2 with TRBJ1-2, with a weak D call TRBD1 (6 bases). CDR3 length equals 14 residues. Germline CDR1 is WSHSY and CDR2 is SAAADI. V lost 4 bases to trimming and J lost 2 bases, with 11 bases between them. The CDR3 DNA sequence: TGCGCCAGCAGTGGGGCAGGGGAGAACTATGGCTACACCTTC. Protein product: CASSGAGENYGYTF.

V and J are TRBV7-2 and TRBJ2-7; D unresolved. Trimming pared 10 bases from V and 3 bases from J, leaving 16 bases between. The CDR3 is 13 residues long. Germline CDR1 SGHTA, CDR2 FQGNSA. CDR3 sequence reads: CATTAITFYEQYF. Written as DNA, the CDR3 is TGTGCCACCACAGCAATAACGTTCTACGAGCAGTACTTC.

The chain links TRBV5-1 to TRBJ2-2, with 9 bases that match TRBD1. Trimming removed 4 bases from V and 3 bases from J; junction bases left unmatched: 4. CDR1 and CDR2 (germline): SGHRS, YFSETQ. This CDR3 contains 15 residues. CDR3: CASSMTGGDTGELFF. The CDR3 DNA reads as TGCGCCAGCAGCATGACAGGGGGAGACACCGGGGAGCTGTTTTTT.

This clone was counted between two and nine times. V gene TRBV19 combines with J gene TRBJ2-7, with 8 bases lining up with TRBD2. Trimming cost V 0 bases and J 3 bases; bases outside gene matches: 7. CDR3 length: 16 residues. Germline V gene lookup returns CDR1 LNHDA and CDR2 SQIVND (reference sequence). This chain's CDR3 is CASSIDLAGGLYEQYF. The CDR3 DNA sequence: TGTGCCAGTAGTATAGATCTCGCGGGGGGACTCTACGAGCAGTACTTC.